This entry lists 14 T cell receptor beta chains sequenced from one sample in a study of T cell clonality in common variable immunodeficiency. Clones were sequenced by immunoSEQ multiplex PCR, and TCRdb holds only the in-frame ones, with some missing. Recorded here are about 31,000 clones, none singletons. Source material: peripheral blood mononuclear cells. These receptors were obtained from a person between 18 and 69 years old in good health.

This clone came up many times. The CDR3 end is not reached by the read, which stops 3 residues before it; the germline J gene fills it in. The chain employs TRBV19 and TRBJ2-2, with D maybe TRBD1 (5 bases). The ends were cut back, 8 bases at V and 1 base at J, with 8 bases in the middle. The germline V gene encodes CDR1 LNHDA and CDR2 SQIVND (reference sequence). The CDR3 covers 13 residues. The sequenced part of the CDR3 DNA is TGTGCCAGTTACGGACAGAACACCGGGGAG. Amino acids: CASYGQNTGE. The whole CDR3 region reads CASYGQNTGELFF.

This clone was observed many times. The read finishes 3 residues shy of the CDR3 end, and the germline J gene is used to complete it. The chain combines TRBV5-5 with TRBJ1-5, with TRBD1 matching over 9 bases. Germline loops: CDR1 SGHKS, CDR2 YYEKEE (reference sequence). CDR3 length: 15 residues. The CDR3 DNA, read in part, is TGTGCCAGCAGTAATCCCGACAGGGGGGATCGTCCC. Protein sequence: CASSNPDRGDRP. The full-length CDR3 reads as CASSNPDRGDRPQHF.

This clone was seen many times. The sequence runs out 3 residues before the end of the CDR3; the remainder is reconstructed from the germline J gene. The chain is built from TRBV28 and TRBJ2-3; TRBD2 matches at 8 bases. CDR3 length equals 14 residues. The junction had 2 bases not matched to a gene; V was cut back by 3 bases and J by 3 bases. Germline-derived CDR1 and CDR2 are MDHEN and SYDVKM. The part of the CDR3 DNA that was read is TGTGCCAGCAGTTTTGGCGGGAGGACAGATACG. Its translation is CASSFGGRTDT. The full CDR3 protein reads CASSFGGRTDTQYF.

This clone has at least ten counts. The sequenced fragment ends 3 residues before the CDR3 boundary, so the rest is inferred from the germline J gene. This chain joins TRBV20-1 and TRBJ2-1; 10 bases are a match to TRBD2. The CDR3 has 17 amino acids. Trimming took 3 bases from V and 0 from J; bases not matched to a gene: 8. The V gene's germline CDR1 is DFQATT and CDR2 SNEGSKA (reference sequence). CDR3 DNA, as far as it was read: TGCAGTGCTAGTTGGCTAGCGGGAGCTATCTCCTACAATGAG. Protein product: CSASWLAGAISYNE. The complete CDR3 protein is CSASWLAGAISYNEQFF.

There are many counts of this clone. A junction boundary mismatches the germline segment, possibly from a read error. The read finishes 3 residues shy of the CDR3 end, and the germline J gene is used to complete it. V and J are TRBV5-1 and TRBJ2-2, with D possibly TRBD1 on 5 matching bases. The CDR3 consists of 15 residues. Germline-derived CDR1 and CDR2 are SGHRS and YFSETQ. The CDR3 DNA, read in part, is TGCGCCAGCAGCCAAAGGGGATCAAACACCGGAGAG. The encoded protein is CASSQRGSNTGE. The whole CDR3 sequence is CASSQRGSNTGELFF.

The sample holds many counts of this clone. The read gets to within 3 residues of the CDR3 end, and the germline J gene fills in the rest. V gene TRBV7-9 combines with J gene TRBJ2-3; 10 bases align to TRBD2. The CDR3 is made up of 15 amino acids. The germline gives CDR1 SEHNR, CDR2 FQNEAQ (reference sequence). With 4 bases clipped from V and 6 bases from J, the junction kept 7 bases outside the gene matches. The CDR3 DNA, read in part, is TGTGCCAGCAGCTCAGGGGAGCGGGGGGGCGATACG. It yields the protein CASSSGERGGDT. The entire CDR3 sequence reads CASSSGERGGDTQYF. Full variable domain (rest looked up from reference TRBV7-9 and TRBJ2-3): DTGVSQNPRHKITKRGQNVTFRCDPISEHNRLYWYRQTLGQGPEFLTYFQNEAQLEKSRLLSDRFSAERPKGSFSTLEIQRTEQGDSAMYLCASSSGERGGDTQYFGPGTRLTVL.

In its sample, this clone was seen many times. CDR3 in amino acids: CASSKEGGVHSSGANVLTF. Partial CDR3 DNA: TGTGCCAGTAGTAAAGAGGGAGGGGTTCACAGCTCTGGGGCCAACGTC. This sequence joins TRBV19 and TRBJ2-6; 7 bases fit TRBD2. The read falls 3 residues short of the CDR3 end, and the missing part is taken from the germline J gene. The CDR3 totals 19 residues. The trim removed 4 bases at V and 0 bases at J, leaving 12 bases unmatched. Germline CDR1 is LNHDA and CDR2 is SQIVND (reference sequence).

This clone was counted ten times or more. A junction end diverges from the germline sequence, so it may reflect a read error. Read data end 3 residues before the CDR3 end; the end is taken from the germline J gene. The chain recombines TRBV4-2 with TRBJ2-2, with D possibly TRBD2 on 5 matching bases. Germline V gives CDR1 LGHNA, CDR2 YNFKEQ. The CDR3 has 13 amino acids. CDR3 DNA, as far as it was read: TGCGCCAGCAGGAGAGGGTACACCGGGGAG. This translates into CASRRGYTGE. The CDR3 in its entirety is CASRRGYTGELFF.

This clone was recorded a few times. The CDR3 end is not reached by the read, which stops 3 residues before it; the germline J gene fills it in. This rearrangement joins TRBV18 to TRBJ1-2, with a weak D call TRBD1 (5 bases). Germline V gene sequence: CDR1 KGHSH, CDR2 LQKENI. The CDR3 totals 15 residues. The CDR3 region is CASSVTGGHTDTYTF. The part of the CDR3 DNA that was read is TGTGCCAGCTCAGTGACCGGGGGTCACACAGATACC.

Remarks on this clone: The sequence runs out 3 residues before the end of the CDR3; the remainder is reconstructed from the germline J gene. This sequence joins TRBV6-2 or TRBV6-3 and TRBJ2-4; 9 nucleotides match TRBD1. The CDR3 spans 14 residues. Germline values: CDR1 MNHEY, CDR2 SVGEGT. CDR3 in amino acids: CASSSAGTGYGQYF. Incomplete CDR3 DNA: TGTGCCAGCAGTTCCGCCGGGACAGGGTATGGT.

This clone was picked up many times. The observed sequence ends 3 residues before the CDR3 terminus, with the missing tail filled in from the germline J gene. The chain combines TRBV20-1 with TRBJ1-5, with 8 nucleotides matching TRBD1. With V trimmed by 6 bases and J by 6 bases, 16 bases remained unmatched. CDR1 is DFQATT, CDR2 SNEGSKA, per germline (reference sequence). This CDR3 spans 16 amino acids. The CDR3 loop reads CSAHPTGGIKSQPQHF. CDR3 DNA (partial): TGCAGTGCCCACCCTACAGGGGGGATAAAGTCTCAGCCC.

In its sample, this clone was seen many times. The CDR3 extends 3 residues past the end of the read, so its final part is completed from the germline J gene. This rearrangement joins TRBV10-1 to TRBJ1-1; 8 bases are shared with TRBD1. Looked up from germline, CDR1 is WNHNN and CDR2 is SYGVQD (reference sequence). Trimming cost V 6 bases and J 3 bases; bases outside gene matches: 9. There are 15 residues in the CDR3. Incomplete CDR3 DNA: TGCGCCAGCAGAGCTACAAAGACAGGGGACACTGAA. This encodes CASRATKTGDTE. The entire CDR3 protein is CASRATKTGDTEAFF.

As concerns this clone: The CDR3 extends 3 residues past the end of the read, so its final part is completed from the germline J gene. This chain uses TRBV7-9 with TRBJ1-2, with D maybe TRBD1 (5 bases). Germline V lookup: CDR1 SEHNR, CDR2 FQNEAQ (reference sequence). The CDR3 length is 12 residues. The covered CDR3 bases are TGTGCCAGCGGGGACTTCACAGATACC. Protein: CASGDFTDT. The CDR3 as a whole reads CASGDFTDTYTF. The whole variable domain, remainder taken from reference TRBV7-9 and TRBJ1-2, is DTGVSQNPRHKITKRGQNVTFRCDPISEHNRLYWYRQTLGQGPEFLTYFQNEAQLEKSRLLSDRFSAERPKGSFSTLEIQRTEQGDSAMYLCASGDFTDTYTFGSGTRLTVV.

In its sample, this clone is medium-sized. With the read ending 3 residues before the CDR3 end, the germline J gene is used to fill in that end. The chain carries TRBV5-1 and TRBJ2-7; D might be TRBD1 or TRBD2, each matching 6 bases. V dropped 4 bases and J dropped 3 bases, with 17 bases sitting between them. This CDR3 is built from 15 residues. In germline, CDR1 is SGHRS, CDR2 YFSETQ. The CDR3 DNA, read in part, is TGCGCCAGCAGCCTACAGGGAGGAGGGTTCTACGAG. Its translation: CASSLQGGGFYE. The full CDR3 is CASSLQGGGFYEQYF.